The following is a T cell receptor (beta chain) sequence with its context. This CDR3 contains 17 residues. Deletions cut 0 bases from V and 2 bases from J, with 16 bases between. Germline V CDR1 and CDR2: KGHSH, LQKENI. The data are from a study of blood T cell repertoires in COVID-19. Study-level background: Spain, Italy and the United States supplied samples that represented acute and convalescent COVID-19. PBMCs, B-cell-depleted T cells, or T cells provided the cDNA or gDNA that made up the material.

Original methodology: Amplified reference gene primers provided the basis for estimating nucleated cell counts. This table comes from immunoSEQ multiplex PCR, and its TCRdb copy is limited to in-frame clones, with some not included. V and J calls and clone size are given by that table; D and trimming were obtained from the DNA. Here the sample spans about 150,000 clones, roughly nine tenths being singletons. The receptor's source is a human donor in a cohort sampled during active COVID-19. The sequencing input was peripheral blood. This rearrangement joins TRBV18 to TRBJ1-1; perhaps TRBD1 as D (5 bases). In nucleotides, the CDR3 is TGTGCCAGCTCACCACCAGGAGGGCCAGGGCAAAACACTGAAGCTTTCTTT. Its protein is CASSPPGGPGQNTEAFF. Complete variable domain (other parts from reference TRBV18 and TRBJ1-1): NAGVMQNPRHLVRRRGQEARLRCSPMKGHSHVYWYRQLPEEGLKFMVYLQKENIIDESGMPKERFSAEFPKEGPSILRIQQVVRGDSAAYFCASSPPGGPGQNTEAFFGQGTRLTVV.